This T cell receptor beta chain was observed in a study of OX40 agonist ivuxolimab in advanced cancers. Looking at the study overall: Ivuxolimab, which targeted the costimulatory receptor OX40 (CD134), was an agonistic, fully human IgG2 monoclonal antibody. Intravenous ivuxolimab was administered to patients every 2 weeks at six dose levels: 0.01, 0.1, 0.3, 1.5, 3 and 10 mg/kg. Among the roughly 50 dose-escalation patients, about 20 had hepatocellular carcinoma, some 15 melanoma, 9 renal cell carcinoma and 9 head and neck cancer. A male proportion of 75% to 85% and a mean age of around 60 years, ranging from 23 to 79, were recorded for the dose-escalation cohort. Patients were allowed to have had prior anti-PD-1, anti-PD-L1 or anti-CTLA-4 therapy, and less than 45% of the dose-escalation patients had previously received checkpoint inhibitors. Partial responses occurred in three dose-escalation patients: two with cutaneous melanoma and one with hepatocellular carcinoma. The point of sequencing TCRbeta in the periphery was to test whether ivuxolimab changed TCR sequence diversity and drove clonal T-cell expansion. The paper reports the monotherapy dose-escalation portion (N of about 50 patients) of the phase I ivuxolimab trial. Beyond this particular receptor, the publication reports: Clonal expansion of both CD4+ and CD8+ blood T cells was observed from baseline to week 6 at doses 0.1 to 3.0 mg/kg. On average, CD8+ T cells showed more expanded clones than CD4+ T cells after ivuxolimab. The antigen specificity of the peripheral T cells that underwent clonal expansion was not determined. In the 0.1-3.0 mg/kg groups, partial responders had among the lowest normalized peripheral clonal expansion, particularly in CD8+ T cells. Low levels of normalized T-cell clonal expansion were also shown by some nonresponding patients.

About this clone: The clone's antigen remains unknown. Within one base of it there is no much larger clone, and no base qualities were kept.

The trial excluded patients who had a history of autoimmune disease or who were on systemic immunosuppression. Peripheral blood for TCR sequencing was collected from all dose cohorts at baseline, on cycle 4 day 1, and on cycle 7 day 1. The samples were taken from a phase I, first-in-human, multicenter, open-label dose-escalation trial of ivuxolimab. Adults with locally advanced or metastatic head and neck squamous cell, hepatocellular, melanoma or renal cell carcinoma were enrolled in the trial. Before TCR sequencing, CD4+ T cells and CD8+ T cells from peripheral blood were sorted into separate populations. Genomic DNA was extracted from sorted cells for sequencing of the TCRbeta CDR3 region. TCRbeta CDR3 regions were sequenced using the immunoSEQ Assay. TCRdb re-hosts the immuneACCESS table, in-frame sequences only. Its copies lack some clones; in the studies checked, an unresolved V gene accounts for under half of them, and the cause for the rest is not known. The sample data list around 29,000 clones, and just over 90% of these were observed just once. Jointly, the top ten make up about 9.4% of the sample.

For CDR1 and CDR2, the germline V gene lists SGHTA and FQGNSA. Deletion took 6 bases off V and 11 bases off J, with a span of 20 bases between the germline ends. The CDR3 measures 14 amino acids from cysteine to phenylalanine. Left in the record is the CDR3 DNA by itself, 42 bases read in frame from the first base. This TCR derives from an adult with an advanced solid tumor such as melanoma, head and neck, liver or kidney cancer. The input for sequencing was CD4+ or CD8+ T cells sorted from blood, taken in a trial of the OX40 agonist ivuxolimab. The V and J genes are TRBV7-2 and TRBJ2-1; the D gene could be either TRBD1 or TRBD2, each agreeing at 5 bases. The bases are TGTGCCAGCAGAGACGGGGCTACGAACAGGAAGCAGTTCTTC. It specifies CASRDGATNRKQFF. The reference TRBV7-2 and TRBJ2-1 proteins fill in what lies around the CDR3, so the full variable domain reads GAGVSQSPSNKVTEKGKDVELRCDPISGHTALYWYRQSLGQGLEFLIYFQGNSAPDKSGLPSDRFSAERTGGSVSTLTIQRTQQEDSAVYLCASRDGATNRKQFFGPGTRLTVL.